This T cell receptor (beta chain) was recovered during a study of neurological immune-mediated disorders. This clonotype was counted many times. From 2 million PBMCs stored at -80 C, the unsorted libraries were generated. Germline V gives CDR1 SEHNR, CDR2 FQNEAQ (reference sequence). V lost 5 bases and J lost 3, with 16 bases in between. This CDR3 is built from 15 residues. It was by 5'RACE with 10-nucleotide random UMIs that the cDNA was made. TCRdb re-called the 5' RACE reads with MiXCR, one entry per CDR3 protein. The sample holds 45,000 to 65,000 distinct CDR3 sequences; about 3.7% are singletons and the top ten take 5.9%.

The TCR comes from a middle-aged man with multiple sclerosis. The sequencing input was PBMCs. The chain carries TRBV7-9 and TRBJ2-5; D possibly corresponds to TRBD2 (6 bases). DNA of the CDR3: TGTGCCAGCAGCCCACGTAGGGGCGGGAAAGAGACCCAGTACTTC. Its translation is CASSPRRGGKETQYF.